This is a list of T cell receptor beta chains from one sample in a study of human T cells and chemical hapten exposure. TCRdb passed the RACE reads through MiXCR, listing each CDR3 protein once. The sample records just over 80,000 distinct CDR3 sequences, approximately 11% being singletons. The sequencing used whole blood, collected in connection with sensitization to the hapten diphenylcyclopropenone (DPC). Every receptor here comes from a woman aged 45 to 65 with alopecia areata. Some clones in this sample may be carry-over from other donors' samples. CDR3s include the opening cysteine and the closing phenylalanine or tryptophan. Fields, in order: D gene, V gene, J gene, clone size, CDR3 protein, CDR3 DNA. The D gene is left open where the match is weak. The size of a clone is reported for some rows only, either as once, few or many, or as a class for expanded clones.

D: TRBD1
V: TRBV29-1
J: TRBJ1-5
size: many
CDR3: CSVAGGVNQPQHF
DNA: TGCAGCGTTGCAGGGGGCGTCAATCAGCCCCAGCATTTT

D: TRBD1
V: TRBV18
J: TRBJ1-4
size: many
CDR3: CASSPPQGATNEKLFF
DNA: TGTGCCAGCTCACCACCACAGGGGGCAACTAATGAAAAACTGTTTTTT

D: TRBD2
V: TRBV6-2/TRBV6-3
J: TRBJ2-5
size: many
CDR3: CASSRGTNQETQYF
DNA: TGTGCCAGCAGTCGCGGGACTAACCAAGAGACCCAGTACTTC

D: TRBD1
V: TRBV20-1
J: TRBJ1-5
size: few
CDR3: CSARGQGHQPQHF
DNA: TGCAGTGCTAGAGGACAGGGGCATCAGCCCCAGCATTTT

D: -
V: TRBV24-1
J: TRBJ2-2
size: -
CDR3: CATSRGFTGELFF
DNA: TGTGCCACCAGTAGGGGTTTTACCGGGGAGCTGTTTTTT

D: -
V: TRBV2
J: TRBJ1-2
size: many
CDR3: CASSGGRDYGYTF
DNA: TGTGCCAGCAGTGGCGGACGGGACTATGGCTACACCTTC

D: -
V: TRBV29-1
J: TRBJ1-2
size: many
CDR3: CSVKITASLNYGYTF
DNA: TGCAGCGTTAAAATAACGGCCTCGCTAAACTATGGCTACACCTTC

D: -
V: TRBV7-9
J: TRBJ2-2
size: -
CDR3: CASRRGSTTGELFF
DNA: TGTGCCAGCCGGAGGGGGAGCACCACCGGGGAGCTGTTTTTT

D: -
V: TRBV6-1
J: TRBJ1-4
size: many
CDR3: CASSEALWDFNEKLFF
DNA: TGTGCCAGCAGTGAAGCGCTTTGGGACTTTAACGAAAAACTGTTTTTT

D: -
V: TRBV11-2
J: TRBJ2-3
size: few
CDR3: CASSFGYFPSTDTQYF
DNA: TGTGCCAGCAGCTTCGGCTACTTTCCTAGCACAGATACGCAGTATTTT

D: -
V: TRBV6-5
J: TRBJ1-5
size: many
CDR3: CASRYQGNSNQPQHF
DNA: TGTGCCAGCAGGTATCAGGGGAATAGCAATCAGCCCCAGCATTTT

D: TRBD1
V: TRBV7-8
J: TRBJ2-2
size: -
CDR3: CASSPVFQGAEGELFF
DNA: TGTGCCAGCAGCCCCGTCTTCCAGGGGGCGGAAGGGGAGCTGTTTTTT

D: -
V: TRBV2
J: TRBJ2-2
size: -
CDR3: CASRAHTGELFF
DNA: TGTGCCAGCAGGGCTCACACCGGGGAGCTGTTTTTT

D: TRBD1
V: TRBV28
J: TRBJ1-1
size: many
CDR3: CASRGTGGGGTEAFF
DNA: TGTGCCAGCAGGGGGACAGGGGGCGGGGGCACTGAAGCTTTCTTT

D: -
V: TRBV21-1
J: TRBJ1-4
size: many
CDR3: CASSLRGRATNEKLFF
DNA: TGTGCCAGCAGCTTGAGGGGGCGTGCAACTAATGAAAAACTGTTTTTT

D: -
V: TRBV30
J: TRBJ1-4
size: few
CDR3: CAWEMKGTEKLFF
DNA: TGTGCCTGGGAAATGAAGGGAACCGAAAAACTGTTTTTT

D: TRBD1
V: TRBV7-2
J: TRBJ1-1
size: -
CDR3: CASGQAPTFTEAFF
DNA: TGTGCCAGCGGACAGGCACCGACCTTCACTGAAGCTTTCTTT

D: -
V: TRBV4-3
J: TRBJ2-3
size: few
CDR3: CASSQDRTPIPDTDTQYF
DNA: TGCGCCAGCAGCCAAGATAGGACACCGATCCCCGACACAGATACGCAGTATTTT

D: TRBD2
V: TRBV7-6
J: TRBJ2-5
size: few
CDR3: CASSFSAGGETQYF
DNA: TGTGCCAGCAGCTTCTCAGCGGGGGGTGAGACCCAGTACTTC

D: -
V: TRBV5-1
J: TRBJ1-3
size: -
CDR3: CASGGSSGNTIYF
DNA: TGCGCCAGCGGCGGCAGCTCTGGAAACACCATATATTTT

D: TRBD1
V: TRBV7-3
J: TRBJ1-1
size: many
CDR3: CASKPPGQGTEAFF
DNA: TGTGCCAGCAAGCCCCCGGGACAGGGCACTGAAGCTTTCTTT

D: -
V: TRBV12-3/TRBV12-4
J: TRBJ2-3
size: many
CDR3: CASSLGLHTDTQYF
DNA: TGTGCCAGCAGTTTGGGGCTTCACACAGATACGCAGTATTTT

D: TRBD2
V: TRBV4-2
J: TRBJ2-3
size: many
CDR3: CASGPPGGGGYGDTQYF
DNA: TGTGCCAGCGGCCCACCCGGCGGGGGGGGTTACGGGGATACGCAGTATTTT

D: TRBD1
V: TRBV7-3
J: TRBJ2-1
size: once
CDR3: CASSSRQGDLDEQFF
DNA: TGTGCCAGCAGCTCCAGACAGGGGGACCTCGATGAGCAGTTCTTC

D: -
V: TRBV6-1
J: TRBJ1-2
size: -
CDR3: CASSEALGNYGYTF
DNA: TGTGCCAGCAGTGAAGCGCTCGGCAACTATGGCTACACCTTC

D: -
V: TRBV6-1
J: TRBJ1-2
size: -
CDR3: CASTYNYGYTF
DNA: TGTGCCAGCACCTACAACTATGGCTACACCTTC

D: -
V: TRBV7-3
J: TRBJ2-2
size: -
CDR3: CASSRRPGIGNTGELFF
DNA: TGTGCCAGCAGCCGACGGCCAGGAATCGGGAACACCGGGGAGCTGTTTTTT

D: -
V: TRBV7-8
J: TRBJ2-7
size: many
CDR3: CASSSKLGVYEQYF
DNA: TGTGCCAGCAGCTCCAAACTCGGGGTCTACGAGCAGTACTTC

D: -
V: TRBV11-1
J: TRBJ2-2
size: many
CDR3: CASSVRGTAAGELFF
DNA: TGTGCCAGCAGTGTCCGCGGGACAGCCGCCGGGGAGCTGTTTTTT

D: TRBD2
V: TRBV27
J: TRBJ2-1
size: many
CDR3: CASSLWTSGGDEQFF
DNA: TGTGCCAGCAGTTTATGGACTAGCGGGGGTGATGAGCAGTTCTTC

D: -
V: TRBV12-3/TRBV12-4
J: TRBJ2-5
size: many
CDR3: CASSERRSGQETQYF
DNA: TGTGCCAGCAGCGAACGGAGGAGCGGGCAAGAGACCCAGTACTTC

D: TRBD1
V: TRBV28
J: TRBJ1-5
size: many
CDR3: CASTGGLQPQHF
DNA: TGTGCCTCAACAGGGGGCCTTCAGCCCCAGCATTTT

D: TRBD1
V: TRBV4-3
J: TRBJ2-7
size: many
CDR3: CASSQSGQGGFEQYF
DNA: TGCGCCAGCAGCCAGAGTGGACAGGGAGGTTTCGAGCAGTACTTC

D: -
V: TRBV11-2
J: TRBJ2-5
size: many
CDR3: CASSQTSETQYF
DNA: TGTGCCAGCAGCCAAACTAGCGAGACCCAGTACTTC

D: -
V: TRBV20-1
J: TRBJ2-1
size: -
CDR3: CSARDRGYNEQFF
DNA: TGCAGTGCTAGAGATCGAGGGTACAATGAGCAGTTCTTC

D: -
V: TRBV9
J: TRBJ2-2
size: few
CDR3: CASSVIAGGTGELFF
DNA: TGTGCCAGCAGCGTTATTGCAGGAGGAACCGGGGAGCTGTTTTTT

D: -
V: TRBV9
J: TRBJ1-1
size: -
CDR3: CASSTGRENTEAFF
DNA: TGTGCCAGCAGCACGGGACGGGAGAACACTGAAGCTTTCTTT

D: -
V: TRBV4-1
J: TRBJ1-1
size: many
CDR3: CASSLERTLNTEAFF
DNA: TGCGCCAGCAGCCTCGAACGGACTTTAAACACTGAAGCTTTCTTT

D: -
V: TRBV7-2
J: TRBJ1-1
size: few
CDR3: CASSFARVNTEAFF
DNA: TGTGCCAGCAGCTTCGCAAGGGTGAACACTGAAGCTTTCTTT

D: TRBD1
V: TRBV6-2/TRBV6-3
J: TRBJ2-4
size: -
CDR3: CASSPRGFSLEAKNIQYF
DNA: TGTGCCAGCAGTCCCAGGGGGTTCAGCCTCGAAGCCAAAAACATTCAGTACTTC

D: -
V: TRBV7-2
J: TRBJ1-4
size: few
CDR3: CASSHKGPNEKLFF
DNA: TGTGCCAGCAGCCACAAGGGGCCGAATGAAAAACTGTTTTTT

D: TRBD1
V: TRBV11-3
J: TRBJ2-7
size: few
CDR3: CASSFRDRGEQYF
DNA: TGTGCCAGCAGCTTTCGGGACAGGGGCGAGCAGTACTTC

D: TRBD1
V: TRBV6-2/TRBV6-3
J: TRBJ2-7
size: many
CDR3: CASSYPGQGEHF
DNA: TGTGCCAGCAGTTACCCGGGACAGGGTGAGCACTTC

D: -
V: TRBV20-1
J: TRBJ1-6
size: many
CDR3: CSARDIPSTFNSPLHF
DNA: TGCAGTGCTAGAGATATCCCCAGCACCTTTAATTCACCCCTCCACTTT

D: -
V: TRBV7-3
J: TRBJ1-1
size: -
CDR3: CASGEGRNTEAFF
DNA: TGTGCCAGCGGGGAAGGAAGGAACACTGAAGCTTTCTTT

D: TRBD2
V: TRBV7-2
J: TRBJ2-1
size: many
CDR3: CASRRLAGSSYNEQFF
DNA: TGTGCCAGCAGACGACTAGCGGGGAGCTCCTACAATGAGCAGTTCTTC

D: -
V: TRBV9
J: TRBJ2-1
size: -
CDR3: CASSWGILHNEQFF
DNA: TGTGCCAGCAGTTGGGGGATCCTTCACAATGAGCAGTTCTTC

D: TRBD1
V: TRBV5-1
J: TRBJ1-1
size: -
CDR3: CASSLETGGTEAFF
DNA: TGCGCCAGCAGCTTGGAAACAGGGGGCACTGAAGCTTTCTTT

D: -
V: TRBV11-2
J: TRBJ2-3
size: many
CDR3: CASSLGADTQYF
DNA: TGTGCCAGCAGCTTAGGGGCAGATACGCAGTATTTT

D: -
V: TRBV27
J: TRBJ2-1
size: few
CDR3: CASSLYDRSNEQFF
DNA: TGTGCCAGCAGTTTATATGACCGAAGCAATGAGCAGTTCTTC